The entry below gives a single TCR beta chain sequence along with its context. Its target is not known. CD4+ or CD8+ T cells were sorted as naive CD45RA+ or memory CD45RO+. These data come from a study of regulatory dendritic cells for organ transplantation. The V end was cut by 0 bases, the J end by 5 bases, with 8 bases between. This CDR3 region has 14 residues. Germline CDR1 SGHVS, CDR2 FQNEAQ. The data were produced by immunoSEQ multiplex PCR, yet TCRdb's version contains in-frame clones alone and is incomplete. The sample shows fewer than 40,000 clones, about 88% of them seen only once. Points from the study as a whole: Memory CD8+ clonal expansion seemed more limited with regulatory than mature dendritic cells. Between individuals, the alloreactive memory CD8+ T cell pool differed considerably.

V usage is TRBV7-8 and J usage is TRBJ2-1, with a possible D match to TRBD1 (5 bases). The sequence came from a human donor in good health. The sequenced sample consisted of naive CD4+ T cells from blood. The subset here: CD45RA+ naive T cells. As DNA, the CDR3 is TGTGCCAGCAGCTTAGCCCAGACAGACAATGAGCAGTTCTTC. This codes for CASSLAQTDNEQFF.